These 20 T cell receptor beta chains were all obtained from the same sample, sequenced in a study of T cells after yellow fever vaccination. From the 5' RACE reads, TCRdb called clonotypes with MiXCR, one entry per CDR3 protein. The sample contains 150,000 to 200,000 distinct CDR3 sequences, approximately 10% of which appear only once. Specimen: CD8+ T cells sorted from PBMCs, collected 45 days after the yellow fever booster vaccination. The receptor source for this set is a man in his late teens or twenties who received the YFV17D yellow fever vaccine.

V is TRBV12-3 or TRBV12-4 and J is TRBJ1-1; the D gene is possibly TRBD1 (5 bases). V was clipped by 6 bases and J by 5 bases, with 22 bases between them. The CDR3 loop spans 16 amino acids. The CDR3 here is CASSHFGTVRGTEAFF. The CDR3 nucleotides are TGTGCCAGCAGCCACTTTGGGACGGTAAGAGGGACTGAAGCTTTCTTT.

The table lists this clonotype with a few counts. V and J are TRBV25-1 and TRBJ1-2; the D gene is possibly TRBD1 (5 bases). This CDR3 region has 13 residues. V lost 7 bases, J lost 4 bases, and 13 bases lay in between. CDR1 is MGHDK and CDR2 is SYGVNS in the germline V gene. Here the CDR3 reads CASTARGTYGYTF. The CDR3 DNA follows: TGTGCCAGCACCGCACGGGGGACCTATGGCTACACCTTC.

This clonotype was detected only a few times. The chain recombines TRBV25-1 with TRBJ1-1, with a possible D match to TRBD1 (5 bases). The V gene's germline CDR1 is MGHDK and CDR2 SYGVNS. The V end was cut by 6 bases, the J end by 4 bases, with 15 bases between. This CDR3 region has 14 residues. CDR3 sequence reads: CASSLSVGGTEAFF. In DNA, the CDR3 is TGTGCCAGCAGCCTCAGTGTCGGGGGCACTGAAGCTTTCTTT.

V and J are TRBV5-1 and TRBJ2-1, with D perhaps TRBD1 (6 bases). Trimming stripped 1 base from V and 7 bases from J, with 9 bases between. This CDR3 comprises 13 residues. Germline lookup yields CDR1 SGHRS and CDR2 YFSETQ. The CDR3 spells CASSLNRENEQFF. The CDR3 nucleotides are TGCGCCAGCAGCTTGAACAGGGAGAATGAGCAGTTCTTC.

The V gene is TRBV19, the J gene TRBJ2-7; D might be TRBD2 (6 bases). Germline V gene lookup returns CDR1 LNHDA and CDR2 SQIVND (reference sequence). There are 15 residues in the CDR3. V lost 5 bases to trimming and J lost 4 bases, with 18 bases between them. The CDR3 DNA sequence: TGTGCCAGTAGTTGGGGAACCGGGACTGCGTACGAGCAGTACTTC. It encodes CASSWGTGTAYEQYF.

This rearrangement joins TRBV7-9 to TRBJ1-6; the D gene is possibly TRBD1 (6 bases). The CDR3 covers 19 residues. Germline CDR1 reads SEHNR; CDR2 reads FQNEAQ (reference sequence). The germline V and J ends were trimmed by 2 bases and 7 bases, with 24 bases remaining between them. The CDR3 region is CASSLPPRGQPYLNSPLHF. The CDR3, as DNA: TGTGCCAGCAGCTTACCGCCCCGGGGGCAGCCGTACCTGAATTCACCCCTCCACTTT.

The table lists this clonotype with a few counts. The gene calls are TRBV7-6 and TRBJ2-2, with D possibly being TRBD2 (5 bases). The CDR3 has 14 residues. The V gene's germline CDR1 is SGHVS and CDR2 FNYEAQ. V gave up 3 bases and J gave up 3 bases, with 8 bases separating them. CDR3 residues: CASSFRGYTGELFF. The CDR3, as DNA: TGTGCCAGCAGCTTCCGGGGTTACACCGGGGAGCTGTTTTTT.

The sample holds a few counts of this clonotype. CDR3: CASSDQGYEQYV. The DNA of the CDR3 is TGTGCCAGCAGTGATCAGGGGTACGAGCAGTACGTC. The rearrangement joins TRBV2 to TRBJ2-7, with TRBD1 as a possible D gene (6 bases). The germline V and J ends were trimmed by 3 bases and 4 bases, with 7 bases remaining between them. CDR1 is SNHLY, CDR2 FYNNEI, per germline. The CDR3 consists of 12 residues.

Regarding this clonotype: At one end the junction does not follow the germline gene, possibly because of a read error. The genes are TRBV7-7 and TRBJ2-2; D not resolved. From germline, CDR1 is SSHAT and CDR2 FNYEAQ (reference sequence). This CDR3 region has 13 residues. The chain's CDR3 is CASSLTQTGELFF. DNA for the CDR3: TGTGCTAGCAGCTTGACACAGACCGGGGAGCTGTTTTTT. The whole variable domain, remainder taken from reference TRBV7-7 and TRBJ2-2, is GAGVSQSPRYKVTKRGQDVTLRCDPISSHATLYWYQQALGQGPEFLTYFNYEAQPDKSGLPSDRFSAERPEGSISTLTIQRTEQRDSAMYRCASSLTQTGELFFGEGSRLTVL.

This rearrangement joins TRBV12-3 or TRBV12-4 to TRBJ1-3, with D uncertain. V lost 6 bases and J lost 0, with 15 bases in between. This CDR3 is 16 amino acids long. CDR3 amino acids: CASRIPGGLSGNTIYF. CDR3 bases: TGTGCCAGCAGGATTCCGGGAGGGCTCTCTGGAAACACCATATATTTT.

This sequence joins TRBV3-1 and TRBJ2-1, with a tentative D call TRBD2 (5 bases). V was shortened by 4 bases and J by 4 bases, with 17 bases between the two germline ends. The CDR3 is made up of 16 amino acids. In germline, CDR1 is LGHDT, CDR2 YNNKEL (reference sequence). The CDR3 sequence: CASSRLTGSIYNEQFF. CDR3 sequence (DNA): TGTGCCAGCAGCCGTTTAACGGGGTCCATTTACAATGAGCAGTTCTTC.

This clonotype was detected a few times. The rearrangement links TRBV11-2 to TRBJ1-4, with D uncertain. V was clipped by 0 bases and J by 10 bases, with 15 bases between them. CDR3 length: 15 residues. Germline CDR1 reads SGHAT; CDR2 reads FQNNGV. In DNA form, the CDR3 reads TGTGCCAGCAGCTTAGATGCCCCTGTGGTAGGAAAACTGTTTTTT. It specifies CASSLDAPVVGKLFF. Filled out from reference TRBV11-2 and TRBJ1-4, the complete variable domain reads EAGVAQSPRYKIIEKRQSVAFWCNPISGHATLYWYQQILGQGPKLLIQFQNNGVVDDSQLPKDRFSAERLKGVDSTLKIQPAKLEDSAVYLCASSLDAPVVGKLFFGSGTQLSVL.

This clonotype has a handful of counts. This chain connects TRBV21-1 to TRBJ1-2. TRBV21-1 is a pseudogene. The CDR3 loop spans 14 amino acids. The CDR3 sequence: CASSKVDPNYGYTF. In DNA form, the CDR3 reads TGTGCCAGCAGCAAAGTTGATCCTAACTATGGCTACACCTTC.

The rearrangement links TRBV7-9 to TRBJ1-1, with D tentatively TRBD1 (5 bases). Trimming cost V 7 bases and J 3 bases, with 15 bases left between them. Looked up from germline, CDR1 is SEHNR and CDR2 is FQNEAQ (reference sequence). This CDR3 is built from 14 residues. Written as DNA, the CDR3 is TGTGCCAGCACCCCGGTTGGCAGGGACACTGAAGCTTTCTTT. Protein sequence: CASTPVGRDTEAFF.

This chain links TRBV7-9 with TRBJ1-2; a weak D match, TRBD1 (5 bases). V lost 3 bases and J 4 bases, leaving 12 bases between the germline ends. There are 14 residues in the CDR3. Germline values: CDR1 SEHNR, CDR2 FQNEAQ (reference sequence). The DNA of the CDR3 is TGTGCCAGCAGCTTTAGGGACGGGCCCTATGGCTACACCTTC. Residues: CASSFRDGPYGYTF.

This clonotype was detected only a few times. The rearrangement links TRBV11-1 to TRBJ2-5; D unresolved. V lost 4 bases and J 5 bases, leaving 11 bases between the germline ends. Germline CDR1 SGHAT, CDR2 FQDESV (reference sequence). The CDR3 runs 13 residues. The CDR3 loop reads CASSSDVRETQYF. DNA for the CDR3: TGTGCCAGCAGCTCGGACGTGAGGGAGACCCAGTACTTC.

The chain is built from TRBV21-1 and TRBJ2-7; the table assigns TRBD2, which was not confirmed against the DNA. TRBV21-1 counts as a pseudogene. This CDR3 has 15 residues. The CDR3, as DNA: TGTGCCAGCAGCAAAGAGTGGACTAGTTTCTTTGAGCAGTACTTC. Its translation: CASSKEWTSFFEQYF.

This clonotype was seen more than once but under ten times. This chain links TRBV2 with TRBJ2-7; 8 bases agree with TRBD2. CDR3 length: 14 residues. V shed 6 bases, J shed 3 bases, and the junction held 7 bases outside the gene matches. In germline, CDR1 is SNHLY, CDR2 FYNNEI. In DNA form, the CDR3 reads TGTGCCAGCAGGGGGTCTAGCGGGCGCTACGAGCAGTACGTC. This translates into CASRGSSGRYEQYV.

A few counts support this clonotype. J is TRBJ1-5 and V is TRBV24-1; D remains ambiguous. CDR1 KGHDR and CDR2 SFDVKD come from the germline V gene. The CDR3 is 13 residues long. V dropped 0 bases and J dropped 12 bases, with 11 bases sitting between them. CDR3 nucleotides: TGTGCCACCAGTGATTTGTCGGCCAGGCGCCAGCATTTT. Its translation: CATSDLSARRQHF.

The table lists this clonotype with a few counts. This sequence joins TRBV5-1 and TRBJ1-1, with D possibly being TRBD1 (5 bases). The V end lost 2 bases, the J end lost 3 bases, and 11 bases lay between the germline ends. Per germline, CDR1 SGHRS and CDR2 YFSETQ. The CDR3 has 14 amino acids. The CDR3 is CASSFRVRDTEAFF. The DNA for the CDR3 is TGCGCCAGCAGCTTCAGGGTTAGGGACACTGAAGCTTTCTTT.